The rows below give T cell receptor beta chains drawn from one sample of a study of blood T cell repertoires in COVID-19. TCRdb's table, derived via immunoSEQ multiplex PCR, lists solely in-frame clones and lacks some. This sample has some 290,000 clones, with about 90% found just once. The sample was peripheral blood. All receptors come from a woman between 25 and 40 years old with COVID-19, enrolled during active disease. The CDR3 runs from the conserved cysteine through the conserved F or W. The D gene is left open where the match is weak. Size values are once, few and many counts, or a class for expanded clones, and some rows have none.

J gene	D gene	clone size	V gene	CDR3 protein	CDR3 DNA
TRBJ2-5	-	-	TRBV30	CAWTAGPSDSQETQYF	TGTGCCTGGACCGCAGGGCCCAGCGACAGCCAAGAGACCCAGTACTTC
TRBJ1-1	TRBD1	-	TRBV27	CASSSQGAGLGAFF	TGTGCCAGCAGTTCACAGGGGGCAGGTCTGGGAGCTTTCTTT
TRBJ1-2	-	-	TRBV5-5	CASRLWTDANYGYTF	TGTGCCAGCAGACTGTGGACAGACGCTAACTATGGCTACACCTTC
TRBJ2-5	-	-	TRBV5-1	CASSSRPARETQYF	TGCGCCAGCAGCTCCCGACCAGCGAGGGAGACCCAGTACTTC
TRBJ2-3	-	-	TRBV7-9	CASSQTTRVRADTQYF	TGTGCCAGCAGCCAAACGACTAGAGTGCGTGCAGATACGCAGTATTTT
TRBJ2-7	-	-	TRBV11-3	CASSLGGGGEQYF	TGTGCCAGCAGCCTGGGAGGTGGCGGCGAGCAGTACTTC
TRBJ2-3	TRBD2	many	TRBV27	CASSMTSGVTDTQYF	TGTGCCAGCAGTATGACTAGCGGGGTCACAGATACGCAGTATTTT
TRBJ2-5	-	-	TRBV7-6	CASSYRRDRETQYF	TGTGCCAGCAGCTACCGACGGGATCGGGAGACCCAGTACTTC
TRBJ2-1	-	few	TRBV7-9	CASGWQVYNEQFF	TGTGCCAGCGGGTGGCAGGTATACAATGAGCAGTTCTTC
TRBJ1-1	TRBD1	-	TRBV19	CASSITGQGGTEAFF	TGTGCCAGTAGTATCACGGGACAGGGAGGTACTGAAGCTTTCTTT
TRBJ1-2	TRBD1	-	TRBV6-6	CASSSGQTYYGYTF	TGTGCCAGCAGTTCGGGACAGACTTACTATGGCTACACCTTC
TRBJ1-5	-	-	TRBV6-1	CASSADRDQPQHF	TGTGCCAGCAGTGCCGACAGAGATCAGCCCCAGCATTTT
TRBJ2-1	-	once	TRBV29-1	CSVVLSNSYNEQFF	TGCAGCGTTGTCCTGTCTAACTCCTACAATGAGCAGTTCTTC
TRBJ1-2	TRBD1	few	TRBV12-3/TRBV12-4	CASSYRGNYGYTF	TGTGCCAGCAGTTACAGGGGTAACTATGGCTACACCTTC
TRBJ2-2	-	-	TRBV7-7	CASSAGGLNTGELFF	TGTGCCAGCAGCGCAGGGGGGCTCAACACCGGGGAGCTGTTTTTT
TRBJ2-7	TRBD1	-	TRBV11-2	CASSGQGITGYEQYF	TGTGCCAGCAGCGGACAGGGAATTACGGGTTACGAGCAGTACTTC
TRBJ1-1	-	-	TRBV13	CASSLGDNQLKNTEAFF	TGTGCCAGCAGCTTAGGGGACAACCAACTAAAGAACACTGAAGCTTTCTTT
TRBJ1-5	TRBD1	-	TRBV5-6	CASSLGQGQPQHF	TGTGCCAGCAGCTTGGGACAGGGCCAGCCCCAGCATTTT
TRBJ1-1	-	-	TRBV4-1	CASSHPQMTAGTEAFF	TGCGCCAGCAGCCATCCCCAAATGACAGCGGGCACTGAAGCTTTCTTT
TRBJ2-7	TRBD1	-	TRBV6-5	CASSYPGTGTPWQYF	TGTGCCAGCAGTTACCCCGGGACAGGGACTCCTTGGCAGTACTTC
TRBJ2-7	-	-	TRBV4-1	CASSQVPPRGDSYEQYF	TGCGCCAGCAGCCAAGTACCCCCCCGCGGGGACTCCTACGAGCAGTACTTC
TRBJ1-6	TRBD1	-	TRBV4-1	CASSQGQSSPLHF	TGCGCCAGCAGCCAGGGACAGAGTTCACCCCTCCACTTT
TRBJ2-7	TRBD2	-	TRBV7-9	CASSLWTSSYEQYF	TGTGCCAGCAGCTTATGGACTAGCTCCTACGAGCAGTACTTC
TRBJ2-3	-	-	TRBV6-4	CASSEGGTDTQYF	TGTGCCAGCAGTGAAGGGGGCACAGATACGCAGTATTTT
TRBJ2-2	TRBD2	-	TRBV5-4	CASSLGTSAVGELFF	TGTGCCAGCAGCTTGGGGACTAGCGCGGTCGGGGAGCTGTTTTTT
TRBJ2-2	-	-	TRBV27	CASSLRGIGELFF	TGTGCCAGCAGTTTAAGGGGAATCGGGGAGCTGTTTTTT
TRBJ2-5	TRBD2	-	TRBV3-1/TRBV3-2	CASSPQVAGGTETQYF	TGTGCCAGCAGCCCCCAAGTTGCGGGGGGGACGGAGACCCAGTACTTC
TRBJ2-3	-	-	TRBV5-4	CASSLARGGGTDTQYF	TGTGCCAGCAGCTTGGCCAGGGGTGGGGGCACAGATACGCAGTATTTT
TRBJ1-5	-	-	TRBV7-8	CASSFRGGNQPQHF	TGTGCCAGCAGCTTCAGGGGTGGCAATCAGCCCCAGCATTTT
TRBJ1-2	TRBD1	-	TRBV5-4	CASTLTGGRKVRGYTF	TGTGCCAGCACCTTGACAGGGGGAAGGAAAGTTAGGGGCTACACCTTC
TRBJ1-2	TRBD1	-	TRBV5-8	CATGDSYYGYTF	TGTGCCACCGGGGACAGTTACTATGGCTACACCTTC
TRBJ2-7	TRBD1	once	TRBV18	CASSPGQGAYEQYF	TGTGCCAGCTCACCAGGACAGGGGGCCTACGAGCAGTACTTC
TRBJ2-1	-	once	TRBV4-1	CASSQLLTNEQFF	TGCGCCAGCAGCCAACTACTTACCAATGAGCAGTTCTTC
TRBJ2-3	TRBD2	-	TRBV12-5	CASGEERGGYTDTQYF	TGTGCTAGTGGCGAAGAGCGGGGGGGCTATACAGATACGCAGTATTTT
TRBJ1-5	-	-	TRBV19	CASSILDRRNQPQHF	TGTGCCAGTAGTATTCTAGACAGGAGGAATCAGCCCCAGCATTTT
TRBJ1-1	-	-	TRBV4-2	CASSQEWQNTEAFF	TGTGCCAGCAGCCAAGAGTGGCAGAACACTGAAGCTTTCTTT
TRBJ2-1	-	-	TRBV29-1	CSVEDQDSTRNEQFF	TGCAGCGTTGAAGACCAAGACAGTACACGCAATGAGCAGTTCTTC
TRBJ2-1	-	once	TRBV6-5	CASSPTGNSDNEQFF	TGTGCCAGCAGCCCCACCGGGAACTCCGACAATGAGCAGTTCTTC
TRBJ1-5	-	-	TRBV19	CASSQGFGNQPQHF	TGTGCCAGTAGTCAGGGGTTTGGCAATCAGCCCCAGCATTTT
TRBJ1-1	-	-	TRBV2	CASSPLQQGNTEAFF	TGTGCCAGCAGTCCACTTCAACAGGGGAACACTGAAGCTTTCTTT
TRBJ2-7	-	-	TRBV6-5	CASSYSRGADYEQYF	TGTGCCAGCAGTTACTCGCGCGGGGCCGACTACGAGCAGTACTTC
TRBJ2-2	TRBD1	-	TRBV5-1	CASSLGQGVMRELFF	TGCGCCAGCAGTTTGGGACAGGGAGTAATGAGGGAGCTGTTTTTT
TRBJ1-1	-	-	TRBV28	CASSFPGMALAFF	TGTGCCAGCAGTTTCCCCGGGATGGCGTTGGCTTTCTTT
TRBJ1-5	-	-	TRBV19	CASSIGPGGSNQPQHF	TGTGCCAGTAGTATAGGGCCGGGGGGAAGCAATCAGCCCCAGCATTTT
TRBJ2-3	-	-	TRBV3-1/TRBV3-2	CASSQREAFPTDTQYF	TGTGCCAGCAGCCAAAGAGAAGCGTTTCCCACAGATACGCAGTATTTT
TRBJ1-4	TRBD1	-	TRBV11-2	CASSSYRGSGEKLFF	TGTGCCAGCAGCTCCTACAGGGGTTCGGGCGAAAAACTGTTTTTT
TRBJ2-7	-	once	TRBV11-3	CASSESRLGEQYF	TGTGCCAGCAGCGAATCTAGGCTGGGCGAGCAGTACTTC
TRBJ2-7	TRBD1	-	TRBV18	CASSPGTGGYEQYF	TGTGCCAGCTCACCAGGGACAGGGGGCTACGAGCAGTACTTC
TRBJ2-7	-	-	TRBV4-1	CASSQGQLYEQYF	TGCGCCAGCAGCCAAGGACAGCTCTACGAGCAGTACTTC
TRBJ1-2	TRBD1	few	TRBV18	CASSPRPRGPNSNYGYTF	TGTGCCAGCTCACCCCGGCCCAGGGGGCCCAACTCCAACTATGGCTACACCTTC
TRBJ2-7	-	-	TRBV4-1	CASSQDQAGGRRFSYEQYF	TGCGCCAGCAGCCAAGATCAGGCCGGGGGGCGGCGGTTCTCCTACGAGCAGTACTTC
TRBJ1-1	-	once	TRBV6-5	CASRTRGGEGEAFF	TGTGCCAGCAGAACTCGGGGAGGCGAGGGTGAAGCTTTCTTT
TRBJ1-2	TRBD1	once	TRBV9	CASSARQGSGSNYGYTF	TGTGCCAGCAGCGCAAGACAGGGGTCGGGGTCTAACTATGGCTACACCTTC
TRBJ2-7	TRBD2	-	TRBV6-5	CASSYSLGLSAYEQYF	TGTGCCAGCAGTTACTCTTTGGGACTAAGCGCCTACGAGCAGTACTTC
TRBJ2-5	TRBD2	few	TRBV10-3	CAIAFGGGQETQYF	TGTGCCATCGCCTTTGGCGGGGGACAAGAGACCCAGTACTTC
TRBJ1-1	-	-	TRBV7-8	CASSRIEGGMNTEAFF	TGTGCCAGCAGTCGAATTGAGGGAGGCATGAACACTGAAGCTTTCTTT